The subject of this entry is one T cell receptor (beta chain). Only in-frame clones appear in the TCRdb table, and some are missing; sequencing was by immunoSEQ multiplex PCR. The table includes around 420,000 clones, around nine tenths detected once. Treatment indicated: 15 to 20 received Ad26.COV2.S at low or high dose, single or two shots; roughly 5 received placebo; per-sample allocation not given. Sampling happened 63 days after the first vaccine or placebo injection. This record belongs to a study of Ad26.COV2.S vaccination and SARS-CoV-2 variants. V was trimmed by 8 bases and J by 11 bases, leaving 15 bases between them. CDR3 length: 11 amino acids. Germline V gives CDR1 MGHDK, CDR2 SYGVNS.

The TCR sequence derives from a person aged 18-65 years who received the Ad26.COV2.S COVID-19 vaccine or a placebo. Sequencing was performed on peripheral blood, taken in a trial of Ad26.COV2.S vaccine versus placebo. The chain uses TRBV25-1 and TRBJ1-1, with unresolved D. CDR3 nucleotides: TGTGCCAGCCGGTTCGCAAGGTCTGCTTTCTTT. Its protein product is CASRFARSAFF.